This record concerns one T cell receptor beta chain sequence. This sample is part of a study of blood T cell repertoires in COVID-19. Study summary: The United States, Italy and Spain supplied acute and convalescent COVID-19 samples. PBMCs, B-cell-depleted T cells, or T cells provided the cDNA or gDNA that made up the material.

Methods used by the authors: Amplification of reference gene primers was used by the study to estimate nucleated cell counts. Assay: immunoSEQ multiplex PCR; the TCRdb copy retains only in-frame clones and omits some. That table gives V, J and clone size, and the DNA gave D and trimming. This sample yields roughly 180,000 clones, of which approximately 85% are seen a single time; around 7.5% belongs to the top ten. The germline CDR1 and CDR2 sequences are MDHEN and SYDVKM. This CDR3 spans 12 amino acids. The source of this sequence is a woman aged 55-75 years with acute or convalescent COVID-19. The source material was peripheral blood. V usage is TRBV28 and J usage is TRBJ1-3; the D is unclear. The CDR3 sequence: CGSLSSGNTIYF. The CDR3 nucleotides read TGTGGGTCACTGAGCTCTGGAAACACCATATATTTT.